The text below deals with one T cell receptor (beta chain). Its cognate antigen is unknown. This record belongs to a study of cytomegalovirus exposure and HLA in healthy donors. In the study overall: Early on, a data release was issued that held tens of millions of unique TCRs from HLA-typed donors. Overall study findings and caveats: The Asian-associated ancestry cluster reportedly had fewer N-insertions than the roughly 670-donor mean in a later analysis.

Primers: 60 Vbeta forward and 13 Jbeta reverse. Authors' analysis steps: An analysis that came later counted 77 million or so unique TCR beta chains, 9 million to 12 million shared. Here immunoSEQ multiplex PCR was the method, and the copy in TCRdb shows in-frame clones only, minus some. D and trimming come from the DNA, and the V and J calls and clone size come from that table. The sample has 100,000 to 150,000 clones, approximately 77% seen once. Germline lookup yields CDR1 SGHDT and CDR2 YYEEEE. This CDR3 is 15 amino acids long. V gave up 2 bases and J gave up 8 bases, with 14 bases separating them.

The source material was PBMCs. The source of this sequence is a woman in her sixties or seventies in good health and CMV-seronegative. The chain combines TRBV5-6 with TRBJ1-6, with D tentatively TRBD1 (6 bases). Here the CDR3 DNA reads TGTGCCAGCAGCTTTTCGGGGGGCTTGTATTCACCCCTCCACTTT. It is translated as CASSFSGGLYSPLHF.